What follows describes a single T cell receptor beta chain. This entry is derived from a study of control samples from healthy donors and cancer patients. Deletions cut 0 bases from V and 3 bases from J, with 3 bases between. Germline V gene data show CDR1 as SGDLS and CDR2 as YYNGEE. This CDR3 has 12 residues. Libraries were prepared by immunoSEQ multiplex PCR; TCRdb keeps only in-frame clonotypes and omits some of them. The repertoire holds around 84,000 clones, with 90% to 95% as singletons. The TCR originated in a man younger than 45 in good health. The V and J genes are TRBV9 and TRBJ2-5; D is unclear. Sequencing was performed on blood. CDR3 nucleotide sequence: TGTGCCAGCAGCGTAGGGGAAGAGACCCAGTACTTC. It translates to CASSVGEETQYF. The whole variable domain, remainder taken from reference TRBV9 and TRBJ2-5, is DSGVTQTPKHLITATGQRVTLRCSPRSGDLSVYWYQQSLDQGLQFLIQYYNGEERAKGNILERFSAQQFPDLHSELNLSSLELGDSALYFCASSVGEETQYFGPGTRLLVL.